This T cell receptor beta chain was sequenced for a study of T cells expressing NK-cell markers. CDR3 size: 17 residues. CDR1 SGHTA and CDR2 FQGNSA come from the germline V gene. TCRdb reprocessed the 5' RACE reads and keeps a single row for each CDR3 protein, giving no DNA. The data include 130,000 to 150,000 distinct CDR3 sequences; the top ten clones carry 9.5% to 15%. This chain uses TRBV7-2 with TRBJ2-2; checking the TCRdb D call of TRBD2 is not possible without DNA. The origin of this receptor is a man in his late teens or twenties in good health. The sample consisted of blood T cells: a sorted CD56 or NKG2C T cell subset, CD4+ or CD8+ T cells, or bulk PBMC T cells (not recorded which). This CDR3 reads CASSLPVEEINTGELFF.